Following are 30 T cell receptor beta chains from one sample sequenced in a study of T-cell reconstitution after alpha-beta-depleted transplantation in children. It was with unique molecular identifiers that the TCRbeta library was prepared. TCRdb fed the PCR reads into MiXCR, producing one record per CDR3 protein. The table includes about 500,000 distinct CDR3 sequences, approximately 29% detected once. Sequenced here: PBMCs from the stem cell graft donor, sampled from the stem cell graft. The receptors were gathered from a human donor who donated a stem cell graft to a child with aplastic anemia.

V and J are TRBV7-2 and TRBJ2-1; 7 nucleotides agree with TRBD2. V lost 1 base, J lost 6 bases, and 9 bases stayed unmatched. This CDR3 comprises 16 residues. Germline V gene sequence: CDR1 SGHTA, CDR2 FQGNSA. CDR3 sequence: CASSLGPAGIGNEQFF. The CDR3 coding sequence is TGTGCCAGCAGCTTAGGCCCAGCGGGAATAGGCAATGAGCAGTTCTTC.

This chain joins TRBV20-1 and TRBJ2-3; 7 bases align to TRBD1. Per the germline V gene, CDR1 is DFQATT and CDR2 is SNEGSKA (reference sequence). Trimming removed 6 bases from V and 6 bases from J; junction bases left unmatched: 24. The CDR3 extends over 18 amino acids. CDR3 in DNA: TGCAGTGCACCTGGACAGGCAGGTGCCCGGTTAGCATGGGATACGCAGTATTTT. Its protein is CSAPGQAGARLAWDTQYF.

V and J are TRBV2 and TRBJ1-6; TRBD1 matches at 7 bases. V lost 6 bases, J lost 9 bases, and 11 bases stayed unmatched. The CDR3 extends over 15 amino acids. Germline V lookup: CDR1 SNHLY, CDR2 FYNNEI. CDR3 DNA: TGTGCCAGCAGCCCCGCGGGACAGCAAGGTTCACCCCTCCACTTT. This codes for CASSPAGQQGSPLHF.

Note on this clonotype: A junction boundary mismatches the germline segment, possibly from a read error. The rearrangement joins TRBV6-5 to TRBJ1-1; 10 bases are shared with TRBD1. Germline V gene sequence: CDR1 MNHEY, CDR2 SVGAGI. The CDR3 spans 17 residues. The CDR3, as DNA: TGTGCCAGCATTTACGGGAGGACAGGGGGGGGGAACACTGAAGCTTTCTTT. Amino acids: CASIYGRTGGGNTEAFF.

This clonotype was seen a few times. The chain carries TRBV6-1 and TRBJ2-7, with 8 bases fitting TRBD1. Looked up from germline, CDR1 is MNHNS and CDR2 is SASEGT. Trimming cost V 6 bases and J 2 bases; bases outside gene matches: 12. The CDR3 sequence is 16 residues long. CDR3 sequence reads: CASSRDPGTGAYEQYF. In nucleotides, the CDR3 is TGTGCCAGCAGCCGTGATCCCGGGACAGGTGCCTACGAGCAGTACTTC.

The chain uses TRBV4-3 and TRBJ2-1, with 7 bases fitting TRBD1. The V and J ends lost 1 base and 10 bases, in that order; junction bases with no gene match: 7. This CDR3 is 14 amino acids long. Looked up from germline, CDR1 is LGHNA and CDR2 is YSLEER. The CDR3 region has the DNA TGCGCCAGCAGCCAAGTTTTGGAAGGGGGCGAGCAGTTCTTC. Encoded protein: CASSQVLEGGEQFF.

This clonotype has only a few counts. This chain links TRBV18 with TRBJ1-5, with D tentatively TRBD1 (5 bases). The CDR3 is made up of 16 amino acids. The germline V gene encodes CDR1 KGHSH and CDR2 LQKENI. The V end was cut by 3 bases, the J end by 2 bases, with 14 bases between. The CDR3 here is CASSPQQGGGNQPQHF. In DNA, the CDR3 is TGTGCCAGCTCACCTCAGCAGGGCGGTGGCAATCAGCCCCAGCATTTT.

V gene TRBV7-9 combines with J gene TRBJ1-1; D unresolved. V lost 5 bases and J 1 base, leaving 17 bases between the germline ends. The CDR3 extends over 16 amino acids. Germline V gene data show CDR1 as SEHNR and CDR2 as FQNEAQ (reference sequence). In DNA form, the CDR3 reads TGTGCCAGCAGCACCTACCCGCGACGGGAGAACACTGAAGCTTTCTTT. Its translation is CASSTYPRRENTEAFF. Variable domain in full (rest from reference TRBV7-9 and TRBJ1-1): DTGVSQNPRHKITKRGQNVTFRCDPISEHNRLYWYRQTLGQGPEFLTYFQNEAQLEKSRLLSDRFSAERPKGSFSTLEIQRTEQGDSAMYLCASSTYPRRENTEAFFGQGTRLTVV.

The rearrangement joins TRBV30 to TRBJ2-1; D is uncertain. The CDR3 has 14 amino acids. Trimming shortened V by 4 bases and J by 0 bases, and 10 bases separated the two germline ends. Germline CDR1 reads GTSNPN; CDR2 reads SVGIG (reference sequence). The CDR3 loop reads CAWIRASSYNEQFF. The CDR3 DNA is TGTGCCTGGATAAGGGCTAGCTCCTACAATGAGCAGTTCTTC. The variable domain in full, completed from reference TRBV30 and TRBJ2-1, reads SQTIHQWPATLVQPVGSPLSLECTVEGTSNPNLYWYRQAAGRGLQLLFYSVGIGQISSEVPQNLSASRPQDRQFILSSKKLLLSDSGFYLCAWIRASSYNEQFFGPGTRLTVL.

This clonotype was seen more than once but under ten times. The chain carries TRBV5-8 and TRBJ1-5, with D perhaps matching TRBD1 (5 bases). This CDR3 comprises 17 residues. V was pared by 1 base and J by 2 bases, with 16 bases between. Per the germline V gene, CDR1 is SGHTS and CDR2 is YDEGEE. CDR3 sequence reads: CASSLRGEGNGNQPQHF. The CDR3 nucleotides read TGTGCCAGCAGCTTGCGGGGAGAGGGGAATGGCAATCAGCCCCAGCATTTT.

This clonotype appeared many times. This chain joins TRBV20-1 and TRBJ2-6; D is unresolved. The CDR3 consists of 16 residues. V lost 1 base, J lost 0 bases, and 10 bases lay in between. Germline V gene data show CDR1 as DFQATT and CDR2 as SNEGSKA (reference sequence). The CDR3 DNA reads TGCAGTGCTAGAGTCCCCGGAAGCTCTGGGGCCAACGTCCTGACTTTC. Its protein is CSARVPGSSGANVLTF.

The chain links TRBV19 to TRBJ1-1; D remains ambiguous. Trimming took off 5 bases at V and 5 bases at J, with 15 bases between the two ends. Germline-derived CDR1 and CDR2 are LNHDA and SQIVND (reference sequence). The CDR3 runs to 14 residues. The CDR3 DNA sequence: TGTGCCAGTAGTGTACGGCGGGGTGATACTGAAGCTTTCTTT. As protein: CASSVRRGDTEAFF.

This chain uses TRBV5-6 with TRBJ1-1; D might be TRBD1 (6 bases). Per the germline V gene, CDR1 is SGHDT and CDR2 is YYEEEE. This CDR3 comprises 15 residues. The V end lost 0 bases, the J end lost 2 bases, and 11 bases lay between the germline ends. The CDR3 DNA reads TGTGCCAGCAGCTTGGGGGGACACGGTAACACTGAAGCTTTCTTT. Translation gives CASSLGGHGNTEAFF.

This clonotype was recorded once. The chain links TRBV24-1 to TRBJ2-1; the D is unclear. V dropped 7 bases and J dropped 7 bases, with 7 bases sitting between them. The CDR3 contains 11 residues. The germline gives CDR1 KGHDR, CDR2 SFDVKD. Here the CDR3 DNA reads TGTGCCACCAGATATAATAATGAGCAGTTCTTC. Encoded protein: CATRYNNEQFF.

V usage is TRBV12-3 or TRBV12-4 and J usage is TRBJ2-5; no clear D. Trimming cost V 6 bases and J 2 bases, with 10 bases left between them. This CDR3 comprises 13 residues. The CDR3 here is CASSALLQETQYF. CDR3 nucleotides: TGTGCCAGCAGCGCACTGCTACAAGAGACCCAGTACTTC.

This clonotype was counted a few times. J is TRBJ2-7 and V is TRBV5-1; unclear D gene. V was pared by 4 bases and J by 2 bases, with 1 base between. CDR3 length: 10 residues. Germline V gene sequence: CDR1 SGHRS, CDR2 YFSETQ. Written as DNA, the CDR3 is TGCGCCAGCAGCCCCTACGAGCAGTACTTC. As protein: CASSPYEQYF.

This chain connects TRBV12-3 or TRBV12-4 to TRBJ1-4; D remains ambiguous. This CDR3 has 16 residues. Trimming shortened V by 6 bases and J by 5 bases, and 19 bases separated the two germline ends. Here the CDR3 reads CASSLWPRRENEKLFF. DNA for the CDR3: TGTGCCAGCAGCCTCTGGCCCCGACGGGAAAATGAAAAACTGTTTTTT.

CDR3 sequence reads: CASSMIANEQFF. DNA of the CDR3: TGTGCCAGTAGTATGATAGCCAATGAGCAGTTCTTC. This chain joins TRBV19 and TRBJ2-1; D remains unclear. The V end was cut by 3 bases, the J end by 6 bases, with 6 bases between. CDR3 length: 12 residues. The germline gives CDR1 LNHDA, CDR2 SQIVND (reference sequence).

The DNA of the CDR3 is TGTGCCATCGGGAGACTAGCGGGAGGCCAATACAATGAGCAGTTCTTC. Translation gives CAIGRLAGGQYNEQFF. The V gene is TRBV10-3, the J gene TRBJ2-1, with TRBD2 identical over 13 bases. Germline CDR1 reads ENHRY; CDR2 reads SYGVKD. The CDR3 is made up of 16 amino acids. Germline trimming cut 8 bases from V and 4 bases from J; bases unmatched to any gene: 8.

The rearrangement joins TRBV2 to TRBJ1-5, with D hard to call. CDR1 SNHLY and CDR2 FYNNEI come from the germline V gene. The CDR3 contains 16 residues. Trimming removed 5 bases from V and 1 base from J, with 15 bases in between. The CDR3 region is CASSSDPLGSNQPQHF. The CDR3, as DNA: TGTGCCAGCAGTTCAGATCCCCTGGGGAGCAATCAGCCCCAGCATTTT.

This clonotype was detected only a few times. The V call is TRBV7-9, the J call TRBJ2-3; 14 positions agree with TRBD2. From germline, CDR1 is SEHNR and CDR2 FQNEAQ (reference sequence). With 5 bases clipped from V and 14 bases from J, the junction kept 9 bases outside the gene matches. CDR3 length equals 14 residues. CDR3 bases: TGTGCCAGCAGCCCCCCCGGGACTAGCGGGAGTCCGTATTTT. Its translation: CASSPPGTSGSPYF.

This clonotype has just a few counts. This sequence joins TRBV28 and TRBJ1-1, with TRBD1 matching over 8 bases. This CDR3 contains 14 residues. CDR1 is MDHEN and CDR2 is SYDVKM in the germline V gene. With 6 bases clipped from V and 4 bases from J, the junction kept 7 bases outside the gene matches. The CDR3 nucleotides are TGTGCCAGCAGGCCAACAGGGGGAGGCACTGAAGCTTTCTTT. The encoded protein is CASRPTGGGTEAFF.

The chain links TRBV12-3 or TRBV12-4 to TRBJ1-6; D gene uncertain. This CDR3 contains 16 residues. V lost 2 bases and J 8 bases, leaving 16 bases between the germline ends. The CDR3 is CASSLKRGLGDSPLHF. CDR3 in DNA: TGTGCCAGCAGTTTAAAGCGAGGGTTGGGAGATTCACCCCTCCACTTT.

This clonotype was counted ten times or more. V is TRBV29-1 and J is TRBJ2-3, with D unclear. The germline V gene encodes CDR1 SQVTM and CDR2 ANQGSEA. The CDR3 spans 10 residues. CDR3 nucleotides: TGCAGTGCCGGCGAAGATACGCAGTATTTT. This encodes CSAGEDTQYF.

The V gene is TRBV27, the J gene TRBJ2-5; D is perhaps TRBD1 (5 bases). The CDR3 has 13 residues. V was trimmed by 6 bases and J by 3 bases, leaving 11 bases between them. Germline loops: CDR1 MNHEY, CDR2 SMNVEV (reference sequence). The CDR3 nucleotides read TGTGCCAGCAGGCCCGACAGTGAAGAGACCCAGTACTTC. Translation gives CASRPDSEETQYF.

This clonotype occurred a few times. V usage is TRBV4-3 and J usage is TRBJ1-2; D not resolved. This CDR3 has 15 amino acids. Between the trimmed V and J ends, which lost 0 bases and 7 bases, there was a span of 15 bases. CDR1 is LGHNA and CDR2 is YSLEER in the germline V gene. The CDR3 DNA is TGCGCCAGCAGCCAAGATTTGCCCTCTGGGCGTGGCTACACCTTC. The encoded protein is CASSQDLPSGRGYTF.

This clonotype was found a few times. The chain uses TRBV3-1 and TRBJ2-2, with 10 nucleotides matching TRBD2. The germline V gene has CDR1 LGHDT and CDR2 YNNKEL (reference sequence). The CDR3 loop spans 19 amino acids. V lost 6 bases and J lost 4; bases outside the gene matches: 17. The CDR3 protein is CASRGRVLAGIGSTGELFF. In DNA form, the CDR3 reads TGTGCCAGCAGGGGAAGAGTACTAGCGGGAATAGGTAGCACCGGGGAGCTGTTTTTT. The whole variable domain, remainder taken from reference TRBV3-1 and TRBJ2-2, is DTAVSQTPKYLVTQMGNDKSIKCEQNLGHDTMYWYKQDSKKFLKIMFSYNNKELIINETVPNRFSPKSPDKAHLNLHINSLELGDSAVYFCASRGRVLAGIGSTGELFFGEGSRLTVL.

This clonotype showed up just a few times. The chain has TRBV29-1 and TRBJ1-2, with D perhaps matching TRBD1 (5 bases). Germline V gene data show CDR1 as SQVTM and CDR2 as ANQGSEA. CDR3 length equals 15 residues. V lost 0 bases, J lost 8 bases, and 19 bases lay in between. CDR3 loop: CSVEDRGSPGRGYTF. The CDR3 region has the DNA TGCAGCGTTGAAGATCGGGGCAGCCCAGGGCGGGGCTACACCTTC.

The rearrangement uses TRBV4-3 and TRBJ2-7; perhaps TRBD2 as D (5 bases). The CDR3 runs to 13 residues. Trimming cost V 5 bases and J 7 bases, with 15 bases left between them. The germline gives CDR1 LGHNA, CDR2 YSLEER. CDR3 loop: CASSSNVGSEQYF. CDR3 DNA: TGCGCCAGCAGCTCTAACGTAGGGAGTGAGCAGTACTTC.

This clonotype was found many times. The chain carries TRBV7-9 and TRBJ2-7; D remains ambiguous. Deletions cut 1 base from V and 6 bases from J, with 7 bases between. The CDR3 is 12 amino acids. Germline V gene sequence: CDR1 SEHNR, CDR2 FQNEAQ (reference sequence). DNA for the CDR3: TGTGCCAGCAGCTTAGAGGTTGGCGAGCAGTACGTC. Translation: CASSLEVGEQYV.